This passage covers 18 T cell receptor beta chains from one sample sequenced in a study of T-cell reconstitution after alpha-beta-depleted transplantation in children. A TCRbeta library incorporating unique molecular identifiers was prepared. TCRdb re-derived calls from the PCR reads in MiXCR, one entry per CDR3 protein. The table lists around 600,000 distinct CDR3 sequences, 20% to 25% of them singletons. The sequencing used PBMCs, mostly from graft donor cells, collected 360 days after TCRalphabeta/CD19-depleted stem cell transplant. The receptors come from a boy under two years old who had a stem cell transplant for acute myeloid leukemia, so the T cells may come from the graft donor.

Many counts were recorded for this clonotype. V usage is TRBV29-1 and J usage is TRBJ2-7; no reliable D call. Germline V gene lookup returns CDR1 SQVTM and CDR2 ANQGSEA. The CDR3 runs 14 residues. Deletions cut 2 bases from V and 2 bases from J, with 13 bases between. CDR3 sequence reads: CSVELWTPTYEQYF. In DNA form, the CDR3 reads TGCAGCGTTGAATTATGGACGCCTACCTACGAGCAGTACTTC.

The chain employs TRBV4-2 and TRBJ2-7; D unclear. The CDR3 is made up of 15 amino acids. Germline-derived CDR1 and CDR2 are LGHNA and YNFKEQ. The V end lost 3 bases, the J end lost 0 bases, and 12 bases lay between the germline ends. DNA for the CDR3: TGTGCCAGCAGCCAGAGAGACGGTAACTCCTACGAGCAGTACTTC. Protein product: CASSQRDGNSYEQYF.

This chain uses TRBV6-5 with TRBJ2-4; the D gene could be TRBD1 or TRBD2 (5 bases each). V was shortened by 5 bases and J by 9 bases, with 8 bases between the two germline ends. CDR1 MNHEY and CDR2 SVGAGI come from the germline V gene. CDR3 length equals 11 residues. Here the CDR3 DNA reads TGTGCCAGCAGTCAAGGGACCATTCAGTACTTC. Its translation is CASSQGTIQYF.

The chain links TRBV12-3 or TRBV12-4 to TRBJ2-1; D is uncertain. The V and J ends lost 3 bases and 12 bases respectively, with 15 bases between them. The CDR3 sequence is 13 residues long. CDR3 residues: CASSLESWGGQFF. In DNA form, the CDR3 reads TGTGCCAGCAGTTTGGAGTCGTGGGGTGGGCAGTTCTTC.

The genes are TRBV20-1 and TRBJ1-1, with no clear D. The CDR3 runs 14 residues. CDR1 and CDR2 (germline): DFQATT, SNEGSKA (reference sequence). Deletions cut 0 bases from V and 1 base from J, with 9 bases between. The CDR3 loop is CSARDRGQNTEAFF. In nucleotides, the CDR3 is TGCAGTGCTAGAGATCGCGGCCAGAACACTGAAGCTTTCTTT.

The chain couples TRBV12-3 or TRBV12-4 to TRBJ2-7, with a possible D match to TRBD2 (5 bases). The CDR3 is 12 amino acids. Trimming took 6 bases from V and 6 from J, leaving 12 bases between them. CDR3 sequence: CASSPEGCEQYF. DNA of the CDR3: TGTGCCAGCAGCCCCGAGGGATGCGAGCAGTACTTC.

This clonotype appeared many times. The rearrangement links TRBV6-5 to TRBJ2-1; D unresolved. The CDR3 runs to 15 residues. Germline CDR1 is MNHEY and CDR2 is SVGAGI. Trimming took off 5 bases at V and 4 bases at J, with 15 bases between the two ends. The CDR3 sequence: CASSPSGPAYNEQFF. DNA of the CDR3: TGTGCCAGCAGTCCCTCCGGTCCCGCGTACAATGAGCAGTTCTTC.

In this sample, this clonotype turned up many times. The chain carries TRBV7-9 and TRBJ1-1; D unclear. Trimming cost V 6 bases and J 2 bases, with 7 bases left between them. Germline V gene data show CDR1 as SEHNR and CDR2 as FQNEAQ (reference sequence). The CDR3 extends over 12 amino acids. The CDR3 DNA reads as TGTGCCAGCAGTATCTCCAACACTGAAGCTTTCTTT. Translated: CASSISNTEAFF.

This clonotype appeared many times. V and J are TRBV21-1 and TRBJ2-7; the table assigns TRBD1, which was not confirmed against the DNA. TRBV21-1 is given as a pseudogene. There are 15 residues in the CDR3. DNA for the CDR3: TGTGCCAGCAGCTTGCGACAGGGGGCCCCTTCCGAGCAGTACGTC. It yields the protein CASSLRQGAPSEQYV.

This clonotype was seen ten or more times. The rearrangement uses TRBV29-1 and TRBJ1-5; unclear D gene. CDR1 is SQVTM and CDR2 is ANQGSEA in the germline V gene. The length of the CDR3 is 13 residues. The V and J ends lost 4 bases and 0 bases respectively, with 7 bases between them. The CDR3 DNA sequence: TGCAGCGTTGTGGCGGGTAGCAATCAGCCCCAGCATTTT. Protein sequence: CSVVAGSNQPQHF.

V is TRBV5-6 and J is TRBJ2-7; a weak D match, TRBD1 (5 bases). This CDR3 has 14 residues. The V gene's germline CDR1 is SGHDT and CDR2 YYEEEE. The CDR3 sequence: CASSPGLIGREQFV. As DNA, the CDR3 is TGTGCCAGCAGCCCAGGGCTCATCGGCCGCGAGCAGTTCGTC.

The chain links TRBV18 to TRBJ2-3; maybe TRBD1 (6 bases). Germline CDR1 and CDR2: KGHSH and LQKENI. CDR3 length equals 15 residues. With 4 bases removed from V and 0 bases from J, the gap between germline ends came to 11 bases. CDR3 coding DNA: TGTGCCAGCTCACACAAGACAGGTAGCACAGATACGCAGTATTTT. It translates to CASSHKTGSTDTQYF.

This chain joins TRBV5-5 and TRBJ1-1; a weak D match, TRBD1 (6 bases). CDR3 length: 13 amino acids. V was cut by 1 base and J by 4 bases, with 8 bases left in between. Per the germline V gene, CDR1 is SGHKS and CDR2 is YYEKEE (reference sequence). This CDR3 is CASSLPGATEAFF. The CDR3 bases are TGTGCCAGCAGCTTGCCAGGGGCCACTGAAGCTTTCTTT.

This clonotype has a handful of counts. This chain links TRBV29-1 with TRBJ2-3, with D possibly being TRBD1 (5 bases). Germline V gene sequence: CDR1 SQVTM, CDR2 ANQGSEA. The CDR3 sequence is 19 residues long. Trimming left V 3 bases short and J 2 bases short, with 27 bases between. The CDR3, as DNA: TGCAGCGTTGAGGGGCACCAGGGCCTGGAACCCTCTTCCACAGATACGCAGTATTTT. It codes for CSVEGHQGLEPSSTDTQYF.

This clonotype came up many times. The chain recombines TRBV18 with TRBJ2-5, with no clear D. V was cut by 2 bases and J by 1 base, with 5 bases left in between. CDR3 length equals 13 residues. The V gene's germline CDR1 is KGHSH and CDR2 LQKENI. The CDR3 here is CASSPGFQETQYF. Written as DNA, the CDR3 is TGTGCCAGCTCACCAGGGTTCCAAGAGACCCAGTACTTC.

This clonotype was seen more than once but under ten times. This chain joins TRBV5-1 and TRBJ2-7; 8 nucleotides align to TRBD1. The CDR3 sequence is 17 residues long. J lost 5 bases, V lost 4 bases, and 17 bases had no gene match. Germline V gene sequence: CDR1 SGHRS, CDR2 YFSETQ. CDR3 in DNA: TGCGCCAGCAGCGGAGGACAGGGAGAACTTGCGTATAACGAGCAGTACGTC. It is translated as CASSGGQGELAYNEQYV.

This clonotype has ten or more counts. CDR3 sequence: CASSSLLGQGGYEQYF. The CDR3 DNA reads as TGTGCCAGCAGCTCCCTCCTAGGACAGGGCGGGTACGAGCAGTACTTC. V and J are TRBV7-2 and TRBJ2-7; 8 nucleotides agree with TRBD1. The germline CDR1 and CDR2 sequences are SGHTA and FQGNSA. V was clipped by 4 bases and J by 4 bases; unmatched bases: 12. The CDR3 has 16 residues.

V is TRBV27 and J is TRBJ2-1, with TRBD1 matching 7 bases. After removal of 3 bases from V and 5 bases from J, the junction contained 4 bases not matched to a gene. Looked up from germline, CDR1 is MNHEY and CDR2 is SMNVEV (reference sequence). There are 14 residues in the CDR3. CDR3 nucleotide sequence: TGTGCCAGCAGTTTTGGGACAGAGAACAATGAGCAGTTCTTC. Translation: CASSFGTENNEQFF.